The entry that follows covers one T cell receptor beta chain sequence. No antigen is known for it. No much larger clonotype is one base removed from it; base qualities were not supplied. The sample comes from a study of beta chain features in type 1 diabetes listed by TCRdb under 2018. With regard to the full study: Mean age, gender distribution, total cell number and subset yield did not differ between patients and healthy donors. A total of about 99,000,000 sorted cells were examined across all samples, and RNA yield correlated strongly with the number of cells per subset. In the study, TCRB repertoires of sorted circulating CD4+ T cell subsets from recently diagnosed type 1 diabetes patients were compared with those of matched healthy donors. Regulatory and stem cell-like memory subsets were isolated from only 8 patients and roughly 8 healthy donors, whereas naive and central memory subsets came from all 28 donors. Study-wide conclusions, independent of this receptor: Only small numbers of individuals were included in the HLA sub-analyses, which left unresolved whether HLA type had any influence on TCRB rearrangement. A moderate but significant shortening of TCRB CDR3 length was observed in type 1 diabetes patients in all four CD4+ subsets. Naive, central memory and regulatory TCRB repertoires appeared more similar among patients than among healthy donors. At VDJ recombination sites, type 1 diabetes patients had fewer insertions and more deleted nucleotides, which implies abnormalities in thymic rearrangement. PCR may preferentially amplify shorter templates, but because patient and control samples were amplified and corrected together, any resulting skew would affect both groups equally. Because cDNA rather than genomic DNA was sequenced, highly expressing activated cells could have been over-represented, although no difference in activation and CD3 levels was found between groups.

All of the isolated RNA was reverse transcribed with the High Capacity cDNA Reverse Transcription Kit, so expressed TCRB transcripts were sequenced. Deep immunoSEQ sequencing was applied to naive, central memory and regulatory T cell samples, giving an average of about 3.4 million total reads per sample. After sorted cells were lysed in RLT buffer, RNA was extracted with DNase-treated RNeasy Micro or Mini kits, with the choice depending on cell number. Each cell subset was processed separately to prevent cross-contamination, with patient and healthy donor samples processed together. The immunoSEQ multiplex PCR was used to amplify TCRB sequences from cDNA, generating 87-bp fragments that spanned the CDR3 region. The amplicons were sequenced using the Illumina HiSeq platform. The study's processing was this. Synthetic template baselines were used to correct PCR bias computationally, reads within Hamming distance 2 were collapsed, and singletons that could not be merged were discarded. By aligning reads against IMGT, V, D and J genes, CDR3 length, and insertions or deletions at six rearrangement sites were assigned. Within each subset, clonotype counts were normalized to the number of sorted cells before true diversity and Gini coefficients were calculated with the tcR R package. The overlap coefficient, calculated on TCRB nucleotide sequences, was used to quantify repertoire sharing. TCRdb provides this immuneACCESS table in a form limited to in-frame rearrangements. Some clones are lacking; in checked studies, under half of them reflect an unresolved V gene, and why the rest are absent is not known. The DNA was the basis for D and trimming; V, J and clone size are from that table. Here the sample has 200,000 to 250,000 clones; 25% to 35% occur a single time. The ten biggest clones cover roughly 4% of the sample.

The germline V gene provides CDR1 MNHEY and CDR2 SVGAGI. V is clipped by 4 bases and J by 12 bases, and the sequence between their germline boundaries is 16 bases long. Taken from cysteine to phenylalanine, the CDR3 has 13 residues. Left in the record is the CDR3 DNA by itself, 39 bases read in frame from the first base. Each donor gave one peripheral blood draw, roughly 120 mL on average, collected into heparinised tubes. Naive, central memory, regulatory and stem cell-like memory CD4+ T cells were sorted on a BD FACSAria II using a panel including CD45RO, CCR7, CD25, CD127, CD95 and CD27. A purity above 95% was achieved for all sorted populations. PBMCs were isolated right away by Lymphoprep density gradient centrifugation and were stained directly, without culture. So that batch effects would be minimized, each experiment stained and sorted samples in pairs, pairing one healthy donor with one patient.

This clonotype was obtained from a young man in good health. The specimen sequenced was central memory CD4+ T cells from blood. The sequence links TRBV6-5 to TRBJ2-1; the D gene is possibly TRBD2, with 6 bases matching. The nucleotides are TGTGCCAGCAGTTTTAGCGGAAACCACCTGCAGTTCTTC. Its amino acids are CASSFSGNHLQFF.